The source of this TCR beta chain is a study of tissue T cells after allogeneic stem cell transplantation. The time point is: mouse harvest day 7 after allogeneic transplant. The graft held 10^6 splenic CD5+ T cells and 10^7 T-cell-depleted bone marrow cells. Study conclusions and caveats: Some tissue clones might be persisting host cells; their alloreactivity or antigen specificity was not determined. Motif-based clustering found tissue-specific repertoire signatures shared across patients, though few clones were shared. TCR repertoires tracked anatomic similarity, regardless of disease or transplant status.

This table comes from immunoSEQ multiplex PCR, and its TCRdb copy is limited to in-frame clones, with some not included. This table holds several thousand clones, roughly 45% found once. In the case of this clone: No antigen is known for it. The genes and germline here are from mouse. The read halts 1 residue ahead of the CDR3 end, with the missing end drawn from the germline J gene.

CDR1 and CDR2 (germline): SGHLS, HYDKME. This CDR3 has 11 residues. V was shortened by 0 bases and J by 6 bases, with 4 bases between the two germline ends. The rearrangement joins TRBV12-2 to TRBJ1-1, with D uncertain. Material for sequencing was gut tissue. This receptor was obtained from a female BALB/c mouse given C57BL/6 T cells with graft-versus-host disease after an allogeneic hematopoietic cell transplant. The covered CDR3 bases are TGTGCCAGCTCTCTCGGCGCAGAAGTCTTC. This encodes CASSLGAEVF. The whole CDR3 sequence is CASSLGAEVFF.